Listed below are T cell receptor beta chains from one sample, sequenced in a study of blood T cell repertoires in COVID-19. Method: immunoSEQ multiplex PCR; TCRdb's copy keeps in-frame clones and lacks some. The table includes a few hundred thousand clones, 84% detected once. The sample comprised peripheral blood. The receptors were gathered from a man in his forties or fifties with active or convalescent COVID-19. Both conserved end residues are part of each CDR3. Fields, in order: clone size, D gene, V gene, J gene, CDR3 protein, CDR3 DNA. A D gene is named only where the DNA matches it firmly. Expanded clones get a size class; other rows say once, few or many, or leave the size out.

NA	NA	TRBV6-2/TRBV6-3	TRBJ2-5	CASSYLDSQETQYF	TGTGCCAGCAGTTACTTGGACTCCCAAGAGACCCAGTACTTC
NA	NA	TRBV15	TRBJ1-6	CATRRGTPSSYNSPLHF	TGTGCCACCCGGCGCGGGACTCCCAGCTCCTATAATTCACCCCTCCACTTT
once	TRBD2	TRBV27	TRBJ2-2	CASSLKLGGGNTGELFF	TGTGCCAGCAGTTTGAAGTTGGGCGGGGGGAACACCGGGGAGCTGTTTTTT
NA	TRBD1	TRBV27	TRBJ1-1	CASSLTGGIAFF	TGTGCCAGCAGTCTGACAGGGGGCATAGCTTTCTTT
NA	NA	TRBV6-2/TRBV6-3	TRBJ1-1	CASSLAGVGVTEAFF	TGTGCCAGCAGTTTGGCGGGGGTCGGAGTAACTGAAGCTTTCTTT
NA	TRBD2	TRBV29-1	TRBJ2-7	CSAPTSGRVEQYF	TGCAGCGCCCCAACTAGCGGGAGAGTGGAGCAGTACTTC
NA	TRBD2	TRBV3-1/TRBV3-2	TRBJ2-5	CASSQAWEGTQYF	TGTGCCAGCAGCCAAGCCTGGGAGGGGACCCAGTACTTC
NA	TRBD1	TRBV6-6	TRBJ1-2	CASSSGQGNYGYTF	TGTGCCAGCAGTTCGGGACAGGGGAACTATGGCTACACCTTC
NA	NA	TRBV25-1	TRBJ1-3	CASSDPRGPGNTIYF	TGTGCCAGCAGTGATCCCAGGGGCCCCGGAAACACCATATATTTT
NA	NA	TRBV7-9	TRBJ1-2	CASSLGQNNYGYTF	TGTGCCAGCAGCTTAGGACAGAATAACTATGGCTACACCTTC
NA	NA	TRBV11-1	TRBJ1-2	CASSQDMINYGYTF	TGTGCCAGCAGCCAGGACATGATCAACTATGGCTACACCTTC
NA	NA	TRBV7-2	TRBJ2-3	CASSLAMAGAGGTQYF	TGTGCCAGCAGCTTAGCTATGGCGGGGGCGGGCGGTACGCAGTATTTT
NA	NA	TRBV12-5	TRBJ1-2	CASGLTGNYGYTF	TGTGCTAGTGGTTTGACGGGAAACTATGGCTACACCTTC
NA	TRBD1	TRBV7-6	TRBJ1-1	CASSKGAGSNTEAFF	TGTGCCAGCAGCAAGGGGGCAGGATCTAACACTGAAGCTTTCTTT
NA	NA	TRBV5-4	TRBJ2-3	CASSLATSVDTQYF	TGTGCCAGCAGCCTCGCCACAAGTGTCGATACGCAGTATTTT
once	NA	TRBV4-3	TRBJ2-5	CASSQEGSGLKTQYF	TGCGCCAGCAGCCAAGAGGGGTCAGGGTTGAAGACCCAGTACTTC
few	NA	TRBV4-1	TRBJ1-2	CASSQAGTEANYGYTF	TGCGCCAGCAGCCAAGCAGGAACAGAAGCTAACTATGGCTACACCTTC
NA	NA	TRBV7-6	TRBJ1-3	CASSLGTGGPGNTIYF	TGTGCCAGCAGCTTAGGGACGGGGGGCCCTGGAAACACCATATATTTT
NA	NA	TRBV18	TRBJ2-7	CASSLLDSYEQYF	TGTGCCAGCTCACTTTTAGACTCCTACGAGCAGTACTTC
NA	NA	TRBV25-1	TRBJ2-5	CASRGAGLYYQETQYF	TGTGCCAGCCGGGGAGCAGGACTATACTACCAAGAGACCCAGTACTTC
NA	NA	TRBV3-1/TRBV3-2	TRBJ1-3	CASSQGTASGNTIYF	TGTGCCAGCAGCCAAGGCACAGCCTCTGGAAACACCATATATTTT
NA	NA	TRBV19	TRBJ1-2	CASSYQGIGYGYTF	TGTGCCAGTTCTTACCAGGGTATTGGCTATGGCTACACCTTC